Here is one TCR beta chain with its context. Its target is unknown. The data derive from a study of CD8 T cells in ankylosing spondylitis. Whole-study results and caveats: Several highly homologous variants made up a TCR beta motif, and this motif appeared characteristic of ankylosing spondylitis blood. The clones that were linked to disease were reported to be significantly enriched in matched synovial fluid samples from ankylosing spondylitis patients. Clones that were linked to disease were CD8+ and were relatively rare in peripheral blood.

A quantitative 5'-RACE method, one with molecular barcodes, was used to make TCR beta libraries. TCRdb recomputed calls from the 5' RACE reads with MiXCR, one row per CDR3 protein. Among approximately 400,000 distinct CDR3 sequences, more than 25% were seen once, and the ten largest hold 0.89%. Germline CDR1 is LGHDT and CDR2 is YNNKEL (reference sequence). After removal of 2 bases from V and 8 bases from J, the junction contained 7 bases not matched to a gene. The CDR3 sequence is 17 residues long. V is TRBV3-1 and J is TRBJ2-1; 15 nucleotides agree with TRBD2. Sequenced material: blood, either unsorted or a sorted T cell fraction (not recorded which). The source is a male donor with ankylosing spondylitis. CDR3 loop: CASSQPRTSGRADEQFF. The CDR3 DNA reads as TGTGCCAGCAGCCAACCAAGGACTAGCGGGAGGGCGGATGAGCAGTTCTTC.